This TCR beta chain originates from a study of T-cell memory formation after mild COVID-19. Overall study: The two donors had largely donor-specific TCR clusters. Broader study findings: Clones that shrank (day 15 to 85) were balanced CD4/CD8, whereas later expanders leaned CD4+. Contracting CD4+ clones were located mainly in CM and EM, and CD8+ clones in EMRA.

Germline CDR1 is MGHRA and CDR2 is YSYEKL. The length of the CDR3 is 12 residues. Trimming cost V 4 bases and J 5 bases, with 8 bases left between them. This clonotype was counted only a few times. What it binds is unknown. 5'RACE primed from the constant segment yielded TCR alpha and TCR beta cDNA libraries bearing sample barcodes and UMIs. Using its own MiXCR run on the 5' RACE reads, TCRdb lists one record per CDR3 protein. The sample gives 400,000 to 500,000 distinct CDR3 sequences, 15% to 20% of which show up once; roughly 8.4% is in the top ten. The sample taken for sequencing was PBMCs or a T cell subset sorted from them (not recorded which). V usage is TRBV4-1 and J usage is TRBJ1-1; D is unclear. This receptor was taken from an adult woman who had mild COVID-19 (a few samples of this study predate the infection). Cell type and time point are not known. CDR3 sequence: CASSPSGTEAFF. Written as DNA, the CDR3 is TGCGCCAGCAGCCCCTCCGGAACTGAAGCTTTCTTT.